This T cell receptor beta chain is from a study of T cells expressing NK-cell markers. TCRdb re-called the 5' RACE reads and gives one entry per CDR3 protein, without DNA. This sample's clone table lists a few hundred thousand distinct CDR3 sequences. The germline gives CDR1 SGHRS, CDR2 YFSETQ. There are 16 residues in the CDR3. The V call is TRBV5-1, the J call TRBJ1-6. The clonotype was recovered from a man aged 18-70 years in good health. Sample: blood T cells: a sorted CD56 or NKG2C T cell subset, CD4+ or CD8+ T cells, or bulk PBMC T cells (not recorded which). The CDR3 reads CASSLSAQSSNSPLHF.